Listed here are 22 T cell receptor beta chains from one sample, sequenced in a study of early T cells in non-severe SARS-CoV-2 infection. MiXCR, run by TCRdb on the 5' RACE reads, gives a single entry per CDR3 protein. The sample includes tens of thousands of distinct CDR3 sequences, around a tenth of them seen just once. The sample was whole blood. These receptors originate from an adult who was a healthcare worker with PCR-confirmed SARS-CoV-2 infection or an uninfected control (not recorded which).

V gene TRBV4-1 combines with J gene TRBJ2-7; weak D call: TRBD1 (7 bases). This CDR3 contains 17 residues. V was cut by 1 base and J by 9 bases, with 25 bases left in between. Per germline, CDR1 MGHRA and CDR2 YSYEKL. The CDR3 DNA reads as TGCGCCAGCAGCCAAGGAGGCGGGACAGTATTATACGAGGGGCAGTACTTC. It yields the protein CASSQGGGTVLYEGQYF.

This clonotype was seen at least ten times. The rearrangement uses TRBV15 and TRBJ2-2; 13 bases are a match to TRBD2. V was pared by 4 bases and J by 2 bases, with 7 bases of the junction left unmatched. The CDR3 has 18 amino acids. Germline CDR1 and CDR2: LNHNV and YYDKDF (reference sequence). The CDR3 nucleotides read TGTGCCACCAGCATAGGACTAGCGGGAGTCTATAACACCGGGGAGCTGTTTTTT. It translates to CATSIGLAGVYNTGELFF.

This rearrangement joins TRBV20-1 to TRBJ2-7; possible D gene TRBD1, 6 bases. CDR3 length: 13 residues. In germline, CDR1 is DFQATT, CDR2 SNEGSKA (reference sequence). Trimming took 6 bases from V and 5 from J, leaving 17 bases between them. CDR3 amino acids: CSAIPGASNEQYF. CDR3 nucleotides: TGCAGTGCCATCCCAGGGGCCTCGAACGAGCAGTACTTC.

The V and J genes are TRBV5-1 and TRBJ2-2, with D maybe TRBD1 (6 bases). Trimming pared 1 base from V and 8 bases from J, leaving 15 bases between. The CDR3 has 15 residues. CDR1 is SGHRS, CDR2 YFSETQ, per germline. For the CDR3, the DNA is TGCGCCAGCAGCTTGACCACAGGGATAGCAGGGGAGCTGTTTTTT. Translating gives CASSLTTGIAGELFF.

This clonotype has ten or more counts. The chain employs TRBV20-1 and TRBJ2-1, with 11 bases aligning to TRBD2. The CDR3 is made up of 15 amino acids. The V segment lost 3 bases and the J segment 5 bases; nucleotides outside the gene matches: 6. CDR1 is DFQATT, CDR2 SNEGSKA, per germline (reference sequence). The CDR3 spells CSARSSSGGNNEQFF. The CDR3 DNA follows: TGCAGTGCTAGGAGTTCTAGCGGGGGGAACAATGAGCAGTTCTTC.

The rearrangement links TRBV3-1 to TRBJ1-1, with D possibly matching TRBD1 (5 bases). Per germline, CDR1 LGHDT and CDR2 YNNKEL (reference sequence). The V and J ends lost 4 bases and 10 bases respectively, with 19 bases between them. CDR3 length equals 14 residues. Here the CDR3 reads CASSRRGPDVRAFF. The CDR3 nucleotides read TGTGCCAGCAGCCGAAGGGGTCCAGACGTGCGAGCTTTCTTT.

This clonotype was seen repeatedly, ten times or more. This chain connects TRBV6-5 to TRBJ2-7; TRBD2 aligns across 10 bases. V gave up 6 bases and J gave up 7 bases; unmatched junction bases: 6. The germline gives CDR1 MNHEY, CDR2 SVGAGI. The CDR3 is 13 residues long. The CDR3 nucleotides are TGTGCCAGCAGCGTAGCGGGGGGCAATGAGCAGTACTTC. Protein: CASSVAGGNEQYF.

The sample holds many counts of this clonotype. CDR3 loop: CASSPPDTTGELFF. DNA of the CDR3: TGTGCCAGCAGCCCACCGGACACCACCGGGGAGCTGTTTTTT. V and J are TRBV4-2 and TRBJ2-2; D perhaps matches TRBD1 (5 bases). The CDR3 extends over 14 amino acids. The germline V gene has CDR1 LGHNA and CDR2 YNFKEQ. Trimming took 4 bases from V and 4 from J, leaving 10 bases between them.

The chain links TRBV29-1 to TRBJ2-1, with 7 bases matching TRBD1. With 3 bases clipped from V and 9 bases from J, the junction kept 5 bases outside the gene matches. This CDR3 contains 12 residues. The V gene's germline CDR1 is SQVTM and CDR2 ANQGSEA. The CDR3 loop is CSVDIAGGEQFF. In DNA form, the CDR3 reads TGCAGCGTTGACATAGCAGGGGGTGAGCAGTTCTTC.

In its sample, this clonotype was seen a few times. V is TRBV7-2 and J is TRBJ2-4; D perhaps matches TRBD2 (6 bases). The CDR3 is 15 amino acids. V lost 4 bases and J lost 1, with 11 bases in between. In germline, CDR1 is SGHTA, CDR2 FQGNSA. This CDR3 is CASSSPAGAKNIQYF. The CDR3 nucleotides are TGTGCCAGCAGCTCCCCGGCGGGGGCCAAAAACATTCAGTACTTC.

The gene calls are TRBV7-6 and TRBJ2-2; D is unresolved. The CDR3 totals 13 residues. Germline CDR1 SGHVS, CDR2 FNYEAQ. V dropped 2 bases and J dropped 5 bases, with 6 bases sitting between them. The CDR3 region is CASSLLETGELFF. DNA for the CDR3: TGTGCCAGCAGCTTACTAGAAACCGGGGAGCTGTTTTTT.

This clonotype occurred many times. The rearrangement joins TRBV10-2 to TRBJ1-3; D possibly corresponds to TRBD1 (6 bases). Per the germline V gene, CDR1 is WSHSY and CDR2 is SAAADI. V shed 5 bases and J shed 8 bases, with 22 bases lying between them. This CDR3 contains 16 residues. The CDR3 protein is CASSFPPGGGGDTIYF. The CDR3 bases are TGCGCCAGCAGTTTTCCTCCGGGGGGCGGCGGTGACACCATATATTTT.

The rearrangement uses TRBV15 and TRBJ2-1; 9 nucleotides agree with TRBD1. Germline V lookup: CDR1 LNHNV, CDR2 YYDKDF (reference sequence). Trimming removed 3 bases from V and 2 bases from J; junction bases left unmatched: 8. This CDR3 is 17 amino acids long. The CDR3 spells CATSSPATGGAYNEQFF. CDR3 in DNA: TGTGCCACCAGCAGCCCCGCAACAGGGGGCGCCTACAATGAGCAGTTCTTC.

This clonotype has a count of ten or more. The genes are TRBV5-1 and TRBJ1-1, with 9 bases that match TRBD1. CDR1 SGHRS and CDR2 YFSETQ come from the germline V gene. The ends lost 2 bases at V and 4 bases at J; junction bases unmatched: 9. This CDR3 has 16 residues. The CDR3 reads CASSLSDRGVITEAFF. The CDR3 nucleotides are TGCGCCAGCAGCTTATCGGACAGGGGTGTAATCACTGAAGCTTTCTTT.

This clonotype was seen only a few times. The chain employs TRBV12-3 or TRBV12-4 and TRBJ1-2, with 9 bases lining up with TRBD1. Trimming cost V 2 bases and J 7 bases; bases outside gene matches: 5. The CDR3 loop spans 14 amino acids. CDR3 protein: CASSLRDRAGGYTF. The CDR3, as DNA: TGTGCCAGCAGTTTAAGGGACAGGGCCGGTGGCTACACCTTC.

This clonotype was recorded a few times. The chain has TRBV12-3 or TRBV12-4 and TRBJ1-4; maybe TRBD1 (5 bases). The CDR3 contains 17 residues. V dropped 3 bases and J dropped 0 bases, with 14 bases sitting between them. As DNA, the CDR3 is TGTGCCAGCAGTTTTCAGGGCGGAGCCGCAACTAATGAAAAACTGTTTTTT. This encodes CASSFQGGAATNEKLFF.

This clonotype has ten or more counts. This chain uses TRBV5-6 with TRBJ2-4, with D uncertain. The ends were cut back, 0 bases at V and 0 bases at J, with 10 bases in the middle. There are 16 residues in the CDR3. Germline assignment: CDR1 SGHDT and CDR2 YYEEEE. CDR3 region: CASSLGEELAKNIQYF. The CDR3 DNA follows: TGTGCCAGCAGCTTGGGCGAAGAACTAGCCAAAAACATTCAGTACTTC.

By its share, this clonotype is medium-sized. This chain connects TRBV10-2 to TRBJ1-5; 7 nucleotides agree with TRBD1. The J segment lost 6 bases and the V segment lost 6 bases, leaving 5 bases of the junction unmatched. The CDR3 extends over 13 amino acids. CDR1 WSHSY and CDR2 SAAADI come from the germline V gene. CDR3 residues: CASSLTGVQPQHF. The CDR3 coding sequence is TGCGCCAGCAGCCTTACAGGGGTTCAGCCCCAGCATTTT.

This clonotype was observed many times. V is TRBV20-1 and J is TRBJ2-3, with TRBD2 identical over 7 bases. V was pared by 5 bases and J by 6 bases, with 8 bases of the junction left unmatched. Germline loops: CDR1 DFQATT, CDR2 SNEGSKA (reference sequence). The length of the CDR3 is 13 residues. CDR3 nucleotide sequence: TGCAGTGCTCCAGCGGGGTCGAGGGATACGCAGTATTTT. Protein: CSAPAGSRDTQYF.

This clonotype turned up a few times. The V gene is TRBV7-3, the J gene TRBJ2-1; 10 bases map to TRBD2. The length of the CDR3 is 16 residues. V dropped 2 bases and J dropped 7; count of bases not matched to a gene: 8. CDR1 is SGHTA, CDR2 FQGTGA, per germline. CDR3 DNA sequence: TGTGCCAGCAGCTTATCGGGTCTAGCGGGAGTAAATGAGCAGTTCTTC. Amino acid sequence: CASSLSGLAGVNEQFF.

This clonotype has ten or more counts. The chain uses TRBV12-3 or TRBV12-4 and TRBJ1-1; D is possibly TRBD1 (5 bases). This CDR3 region has 12 residues. Trimming removed 5 bases from V and 4 bases from J, with 8 bases in between. The CDR3 bases are TGTGCCAGCAGTCCAGGGTTCACTGAAGCTTTCTTT. This codes for CASSPGFTEAFF.

Comments on this clonotype: One end of the junction fails to match germline, which may point to a read error. This rearrangement joins TRBV2 to TRBJ1-2; 8 bases agree with TRBD1. The CDR3 spans 14 residues. Germline V gene lookup returns CDR1 SNHLY and CDR2 FYNNEI. The CDR3 DNA reads TGTGCCAGCAGAGCTGATACCGGGACAGGCGTACGAATCTTC. It is translated as CASRADTGTGVRIF.